The following is a T cell receptor (beta chain) sequence with its context. Assay: immunoSEQ multiplex PCR; the TCRdb copy retains only in-frame clones and omits some. The sample gives fewer than 300,000 clones, 75% to 85% of which show up once; approximately 5.1% is in the top ten. This sample was included in a study of blood T cell repertoires in COVID-19. What was sequenced was peripheral blood. This TCR was recovered from a man aged 50-60 years with active or convalescent COVID-19.

CDR3 loop: CASSQTGTGGDRRAFF. CDR3 nucleotides: TGTGCCAGCAGTCAAACCGGGACAGGGGGCGATCGGAGAGCTTTCTTT. This chain links TRBV6-4 with TRBJ1-1; 12 bases fit TRBD1. V gave up 5 bases and J gave up 10 bases; unmatched junction bases: 14. The CDR3 has 16 amino acids. Per the germline V gene, CDR1 is MRHNA and CDR2 is SNTAGT.